The rows below give T cell receptor beta chains drawn from one sample of a study of blood T cell repertoires in COVID-19. Produced via immunoSEQ multiplex PCR; TCRdb's table is partial and in-frame only. The sample carries about 94,000 clones, around 82% recorded once. Sequencing used peripheral blood. These receptors all stem from a man aged 55 to 70 with acute or convalescent COVID-19. CDR3s include the opening cysteine and the closing phenylalanine or tryptophan. The order of the fields is V gene, D gene, J gene, clone size, CDR3 DNA, CDR3 protein. A D gene is named only where the DNA matches it firmly. A row's size may be missing; if present it is once, few, many or a size class.

>TRBV5-1|.|TRBJ1-2|.
TGCGCCAGCAGCTACGGACGGGGGTATGGCTACACCTTC
CASSYGRGYGYTF
>TRBV14|TRBD1|TRBJ2-1|few
TGTGCCAGCAGGGGGACAGGGTCTCCGGTAGGTGAGCAGTTCTTC
CASRGTGSPVGEQFF
>TRBV5-1|TRBD1|TRBJ2-7|.
TGCGCCAGCAGCTTGGTGGCAGGGGGTCGCTACGAGCAGTACTTC
CASSLVAGGRYEQYF
>TRBV5-1|TRBD1|TRBJ1-6|.
TGCGCCAGCAGCTCGGGGACAGTTAATTCACCCCTCCACTTT
CASSSGTVNSPLHF
>TRBV7-3|.|TRBJ2-2|.
TGTGCCAGCAGCCTTGAGACTAGAGCGACCACCGGGGAGCTGTTTTTT
CASSLETRATTGELFF
>TRBV24-1|.|TRBJ1-2|.
TGTGCCACCAGTGTTGGGAGAAGCTATGGCTACACCTTC
CATSVGRSYGYTF
>TRBV2|TRBD2|TRBJ2-2|.
TGTGCCAGCACCAAACTGGGGGGGTCCTCGAACACCGGGGAGCTGTTTTTT
CASTKLGGSSNTGELFF
>TRBV10-3|TRBD1|TRBJ2-7|.
TGTGCCATCAGTCCGGGACAGTACTCCTACGAGCAGTACTTC
CAISPGQYSYEQYF
>TRBV6-2/TRBV6-3|.|TRBJ2-7|.
TGTGCCAGCAGTTACGGACAGCTCTACGAGCAGTACTTC
CASSYGQLYEQYF
>TRBV20-1|.|TRBJ1-1|.
TGCAGTGCTAGTCCTTGGACAGAAATGAACACTGAAGCTTTCTTT
CSASPWTEMNTEAFF
>TRBV5-5|.|TRBJ1-1|.
TGTGCCAGCAGCTTCGACAGAAACACTGAAGCTTTCTTT
CASSFDRNTEAFF
>TRBV4-1|TRBD1|TRBJ2-7|.
TGCGCCAGCAGCCAGGGGACAGGGTTCGACGAGCAGTACTTC
CASSQGTGFDEQYF
>TRBV7-3|TRBD2|TRBJ2-3|.
TGTGCCAGCAGTTTGAGCGGGGTGGGTACGCAGTATTTT
CASSLSGVGTQYF
>TRBV4-1|.|TRBJ2-7|.
TGCGCCAGCAGCCAAGACAGGGGCTACGAGCAGTACTTC
CASSQDRGYEQYF
>TRBV30|TRBD2|TRBJ2-5|.
TGTGCCTGGAGCCCCGCTAGCGGGGGGTTCGGGACCCAGTACTTC
CAWSPASGGFGTQYF